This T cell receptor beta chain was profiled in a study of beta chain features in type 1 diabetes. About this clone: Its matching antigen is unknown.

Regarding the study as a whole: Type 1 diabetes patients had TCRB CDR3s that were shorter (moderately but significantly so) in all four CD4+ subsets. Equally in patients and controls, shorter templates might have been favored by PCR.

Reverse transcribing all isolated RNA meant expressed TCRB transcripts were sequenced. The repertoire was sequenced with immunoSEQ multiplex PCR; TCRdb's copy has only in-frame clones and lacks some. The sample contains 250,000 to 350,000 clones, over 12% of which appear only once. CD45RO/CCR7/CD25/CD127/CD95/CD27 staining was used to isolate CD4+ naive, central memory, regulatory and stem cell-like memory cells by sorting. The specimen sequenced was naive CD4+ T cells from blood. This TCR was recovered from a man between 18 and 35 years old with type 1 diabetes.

CDR3: CASRQGPAGLAGGETQYF. CDR3 DNA: TGCGCCAGCAGACAAGGACCGGCAGGACTAGCGGGGGGAGAGACCCAGTACTTC. The chain joins TRBV5-1 to TRBJ2-5; TRBD2 agrees at 14 bases. Germline values: CDR1 SGHRS, CDR2 YFSETQ. Trimming took 5 bases from V and 4 from J; bases not matched to a gene: 13. This CDR3 is built from 18 residues.